This T cell receptor (beta chain) originates from a study of CD4 T cells in relation to SARS-CoV-2 and coronaviruses. Background on the study: Shared crossreactive spike epitopes were mapped to their HLA restriction.

V was pared by 1 base and J by 2 bases, with 12 bases between. CDR3 size: 15 residues. CDR1 SEHNR and CDR2 FQNEAQ come from the germline V gene (reference sequence). Turning to this clone: Its antigen is undetermined.

Naive and memory CD4+ T cells were cultured with CEF, then survey-sequenced. The assay was immunoSEQ multiplex PCR, and TCRdb's table has in-frame clones only and misses some. The sample has about 36,000 clones; 77% are singletons. The sample was memory CD4+ T cells from PBMCs, cultured in vitro. The gene calls are TRBV7-9 and TRBJ2-7; D is undetermined. The receptor comes from an adult with COVID-19. The chain's CDR3 is CASSLDKTQPYEQYF. CDR3 DNA: TGTGCCAGCAGCTTAGATAAGACTCAACCCTACGAGCAGTACTTC.